This is a list of T cell receptor beta chains from one sample in a study of immune evolution from preneoplasia to lung adenocarcinoma. Sequencing used immunoSEQ multiplex PCR; TCRdb keeps in-frame clones, though not all of them. The profile covers about 6,300 clones, with 76% appearing a single time and more than 10% taken by the ten largest. The sample taken for sequencing was FFPE minimally invasive lung adenocarcinoma tissue. Receptors originate from a person between 65 and 80 years old with lung adenocarcinoma. The CDR3 runs from the conserved cysteine through the conserved F or W. The order of the fields is D gene, CDR3 length, V gene, clone size, J gene, CDR3 protein, CDR3 DNA. A D gene is named only where the DNA matches it firmly. Only part of the rows carry a size: once, few, many, or a class if the clone is expanded.

.	11	TRBV6-6	.	TRBJ1-2	CASSYRDGYTF	TGTGCCAGCAGTTACAGGGATGGCTACACCTTC
TRBD2	19	TRBV18	.	TRBJ2-7	CASSPRIPQLATGGYEQYF	TGTGCCAGCTCACCTCGGATTCCCCAACTAGCCACCGGGGGGTACGAGCAGTACTTC
.	13	TRBV10-1	.	TRBJ1-2	CASSESVTYGYTF	TGCGCCAGCAGTGAGTCGGTGACCTATGGCTACACCTTC
.	13	TRBV9	few	TRBJ2-7	CASSRDSGYEQYF	TGTGCCAGCAGCCGAGATAGCGGCTACGAGCAGTACTTC
.	14	TRBV5-4	few	TRBJ2-7	CASSLGATGYEQYF	TGTGCCAGCAGCTTGGGGGCGACAGGCTACGAGCAGTACTTC
.	15	TRBV30	.	TRBJ1-5	CAWSAPGQSNQPQHF	TGTGCCTGGAGTGCACCGGGACAAAGCAATCAGCCCCAGCATTTT
.	17	TRBV21-1	.	TRBJ1-1	CASSTYSGTGVCSSPFF	TGTGCCAGCAGCACTTACTCCGGGACAGGGGTCTGTTCTTCCCCTTTCTTT
TRBD2	13	TRBV30	.	TRBJ2-1	CACGLAGVNEQFF	TGTGCCTGCGGACTAGCGGGAGTTAATGAGCAGTTCTTC
.	17	TRBV5-1	.	TRBJ2-2	CASSLDLSPVGTGELFF	TGCGCCAGCAGCTTGGATCTTAGCCCCGTGGGAACCGGGGAGCTGTTTTTT
TRBD2	15	TRBV2	.	TRBJ2-7	CASSDLTSGSYERYF	TGTGCCAGCAGTGATCTAACTAGCGGGTCCTACGAGCGGTACTTC
TRBD2	14	TRBV2	few	TRBJ2-1	CASSEIGTINEQFF	TGTGCCAGCAGTGAAATAGGGACTATCAATGAGCAGTTCTTC
.	17	TRBV7-2	.	TRBJ2-1	CASSFPRGQVKTNEQFF	TGTGCCAGCAGCTTCCCCAGAGGCCAAGTGAAGACCAATGAGCAGTTCTTC
TRBD1	15	TRBV7-8	.	TRBJ2-1	CASSRGTGGRNEQFF	TGTGCCAGCAGCCGGGGGACAGGGGGCAGGAATGAGCAGTTCTTC
.	12	TRBV28	once	TRBJ1-2	CASRGPSYGYTF	TGTGCCAGCAGGGGGCCCTCCTATGGCTACACCTTC
.	14	TRBV7-9	.	TRBJ2-3	CASSPGPRTDTQYF	TGTGCCAGCAGCCCGGGACCGCGCACAGATACGCAGTATTTT
TRBD1	15	TRBV6-1	few	TRBJ2-7	CASSPHVTGGNEQYF	TGTGCCAGCAGCCCTCATGTGACAGGGGGCAACGAGCAGTACTTC
.	17	TRBV12-5	.	TRBJ2-6	CASGRTTGQSRANVLTF	TGTGCTAGTGGTAGGACTACAGGACAAAGTCGGGCCAACGTCCTGACTTTC
.	16	TRBV27	.	TRBJ2-3	CTSSLRGLTATDTQYF	TGTACCAGCAGTTTAAGGGGACTGACTGCAACAGATACGCAGTATTTT
TRBD1	12	TRBV28	.	TRBJ2-5	CASSFQTGAQYF	TGTGCCAGCAGTTTCCAAACAGGGGCCCAGTACTTC
TRBD2	14	TRBV7-6	.	TRBJ2-1	CASSRSGGGNEQFF	TGTGCCAGCAGCCGTAGCGGGGGTGGTAATGAGCAGTTCTTC
.	15	TRBV7-8	.	TRBJ2-2	CASSLIRAGTGELFF	TGTGCCAGCAGCTTAATCCGGGCGGGGACCGGGGAGCTGTTTTTT
TRBD2	16	TRBV11-3	once	TRBJ2-1	CASSYGLAGRYNEQFF	TGTGCCAGCAGCTACGGACTAGCGGGCCGCTACAATGAGCAGTTCTTC